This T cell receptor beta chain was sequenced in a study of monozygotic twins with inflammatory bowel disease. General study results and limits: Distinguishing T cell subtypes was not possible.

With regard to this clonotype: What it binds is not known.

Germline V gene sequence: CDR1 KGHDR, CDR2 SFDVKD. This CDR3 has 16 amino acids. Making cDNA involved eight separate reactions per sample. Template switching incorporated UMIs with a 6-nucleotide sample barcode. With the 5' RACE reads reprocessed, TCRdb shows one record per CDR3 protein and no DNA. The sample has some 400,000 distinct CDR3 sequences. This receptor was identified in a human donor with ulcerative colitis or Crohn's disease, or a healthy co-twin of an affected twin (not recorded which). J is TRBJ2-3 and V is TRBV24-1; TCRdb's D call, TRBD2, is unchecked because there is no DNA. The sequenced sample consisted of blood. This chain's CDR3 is CATSDLLSGGADTQYF.